This T cell receptor beta chain emerged from a study of radiotherapy plus CTLA-4 blockade in lung cancer. The protocol was immunoSEQ multiplex PCR, while the TCRdb copy is restricted to in-frame clones and leaves out a portion. The table lists about 110,000 clones, about 84% of them singletons. J was trimmed by 6 bases and V by 4 bases; bases with no gene match: 8. CDR3 size: 15 residues. Germline CDR1 and CDR2: LGHNA and YSLEER. Sequenced material: peripheral blood, taken from a patient treated with radiotherapy plus ipilimumab. The chain couples TRBV4-3 to TRBJ2-1, with 8 bases matching TRBD1. The receptor comes from a human donor with non-small cell lung cancer that progressed on radiotherapy plus ipilimumab. Some clones in this sample may be carry-over from other donors' samples. Here the CDR3 DNA reads TGCGCCAGCAGCCCCCGGACAGGGCTATCCAATGAGCAGTTCTTC. This translates into CASSPRTGLSNEQFF.